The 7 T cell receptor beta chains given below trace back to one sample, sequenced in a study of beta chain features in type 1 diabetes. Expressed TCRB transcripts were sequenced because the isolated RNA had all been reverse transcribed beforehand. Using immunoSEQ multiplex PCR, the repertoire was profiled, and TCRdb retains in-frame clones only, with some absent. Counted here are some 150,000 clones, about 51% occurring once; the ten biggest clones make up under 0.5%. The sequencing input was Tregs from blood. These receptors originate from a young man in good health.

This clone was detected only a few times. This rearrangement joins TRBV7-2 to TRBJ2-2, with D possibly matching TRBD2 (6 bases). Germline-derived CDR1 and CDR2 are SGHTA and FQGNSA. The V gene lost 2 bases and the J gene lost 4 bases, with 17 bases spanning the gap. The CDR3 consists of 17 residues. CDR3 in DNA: TGTGCCAGCAGCTTACATTCTGCGGGGCCGACCACCGGGGAGCTGTTTTTT. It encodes CASSLHSAGPTTGELFF.

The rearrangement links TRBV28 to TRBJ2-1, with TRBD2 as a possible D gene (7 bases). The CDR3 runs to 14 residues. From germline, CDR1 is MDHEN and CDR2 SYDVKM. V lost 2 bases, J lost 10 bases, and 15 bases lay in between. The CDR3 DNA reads TGTGCCAGCAGTTTAGTGGGGGCGGGGGCCGAGCAGTTCTTC. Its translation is CASSLVGAGAEQFF.

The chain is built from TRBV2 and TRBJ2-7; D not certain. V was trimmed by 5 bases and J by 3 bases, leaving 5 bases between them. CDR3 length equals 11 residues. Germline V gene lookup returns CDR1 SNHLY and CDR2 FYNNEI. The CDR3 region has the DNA TGTGCCAGCAGTTTCTTCTACGAGCAGTACTTC. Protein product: CASSFFYEQYF.

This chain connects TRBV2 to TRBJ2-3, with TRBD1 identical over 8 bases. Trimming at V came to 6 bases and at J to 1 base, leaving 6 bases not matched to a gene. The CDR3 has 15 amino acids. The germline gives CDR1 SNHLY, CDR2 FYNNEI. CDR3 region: CASSRQGTRTDTQYF. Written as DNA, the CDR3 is TGTGCCAGCAGCCGACAGGGGACCCGCACAGATACGCAGTATTTT.

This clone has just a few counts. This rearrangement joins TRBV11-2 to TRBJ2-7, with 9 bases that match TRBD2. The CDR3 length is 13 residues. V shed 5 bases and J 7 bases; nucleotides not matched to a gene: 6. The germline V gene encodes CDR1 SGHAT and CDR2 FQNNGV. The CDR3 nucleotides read TGTGCCAGCAGCACCCTGCGGGGGGGAGAGCAGTACTTC. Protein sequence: CASSTLRGGEQYF.

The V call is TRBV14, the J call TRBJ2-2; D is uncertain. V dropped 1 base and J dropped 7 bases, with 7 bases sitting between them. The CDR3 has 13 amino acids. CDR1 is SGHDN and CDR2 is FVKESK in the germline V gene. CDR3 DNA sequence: TGTGCCAGCAGCCAAGTACGGGTCGGGGAGCTGTTTTTT. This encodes CASSQVRVGELFF.

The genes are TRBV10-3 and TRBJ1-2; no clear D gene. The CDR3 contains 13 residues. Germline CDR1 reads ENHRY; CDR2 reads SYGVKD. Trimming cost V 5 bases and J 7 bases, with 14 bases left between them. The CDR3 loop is CAISTTLGLGYTF. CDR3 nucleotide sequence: TGTGCCATCAGTACGACACTCGGTCTTGGCTACACCTTC.